Presented here are 16 T cell receptor beta chains from one specimen sequenced in a study of CD8 T cells in Susac syndrome. After extraction with the RNeasy kit, roughly 0.45 to 1 ug of the RNA was reverse transcribed using random hexamers. Each CDR3 protein gets one entry after TCRdb re-called the immunoSEQ multiplex PCR reads with MiXCR. The sample lists under 150,000 distinct CDR3 sequences, approximately 94% occurring once. Sequencing used CD4+ T cells from PBMCs. The receptors derive from a human donor with Susac syndrome.

V is TRBV7-9 and J is TRBJ1-1; D uncertain. Trimming shortened V by 0 bases and J by 1 base, and 6 bases separated the two germline ends. The CDR3 loop spans 14 amino acids. The germline CDR1 and CDR2 sequences are SEHNR and FQNEAQ (reference sequence). The CDR3 here is CASSLAEGNTEAFF. CDR3 DNA: TGTGCCAGCAGCTTAGCGGAAGGGAACACTGAAGCTTTCTTT.

V and J are TRBV6-2 or TRBV6-3 and TRBJ2-3, with D possibly TRBD2 on 5 matching bases. V was clipped by 10 bases and J by 8 bases, with 16 bases between them. CDR1 MNHEY and CDR2 SVGEGT come from the germline V gene. The CDR3 contains 12 residues. The CDR3 nucleotides read TGTGCCACCGGCCGATCAGAGGGTACGCAGTATTTT. The encoded protein is CATGRSEGTQYF.

This chain uses TRBV20-1 with TRBJ1-5; D remains ambiguous. V shed 3 bases and J shed 3 bases, with 9 bases lying between them. The CDR3 has 13 residues. The germline CDR1 and CDR2 sequences are DFQATT and SNEGSKA (reference sequence). The DNA for the CDR3 is TGCAGTGCTAGTAAGACAACCAATCAGCCCCAGCATTTT. It encodes CSASKTTNQPQHF.

J is TRBJ2-3 and V is TRBV12-3 or TRBV12-4; no clear D gene. The CDR3 is 10 residues long. Trimming cost V 7 bases and J 6 bases, with 5 bases left between them. The CDR3 DNA reads TGTGCCAGCATGGGGGATACGCAGTATTTT. As protein: CASMGDTQYF.

This sequence joins TRBV29-1 and TRBJ1-5, with D perhaps matching TRBD1 (5 bases). CDR1 SQVTM and CDR2 ANQGSEA come from the germline V gene. The CDR3 has 14 residues. With 4 bases removed from V and 3 bases from J, the gap between germline ends came to 13 bases. The CDR3: CSVAVDTPNQPQHF. In nucleotides, the CDR3 is TGCAGCGTTGCGGTGGACACCCCCAATCAGCCCCAGCATTTT.

The chain employs TRBV21-1 and TRBJ2-2; the table's D gene call, TRBD2, was not cross checked with the DNA. TRBV21-1 constitutes a pseudogene. The CDR3 length is 21 residues. The CDR3 region is CASSKYFPSGRVTSNTGELFF. CDR3 DNA: TGTGCCAGCAGCAAATATTTCCCTAGCGGGAGGGTAACGTCGAACACCGGGGAGCTGTTTTTT.

The chain has TRBV20-1 and TRBJ2-7; D possibly corresponds to TRBD2 (6 bases). The V and J ends lost 3 bases and 5 bases respectively, with 11 bases between them. This CDR3 has 12 amino acids. Germline values: CDR1 DFQATT, CDR2 SNEGSKA (reference sequence). CDR3 in DNA: TGCAGTGCTAGGGGTGGAGGGGACGAGCAGTACTTC. Translated, it gives CSARGGGDEQYF.

The chain combines TRBV29-1 with TRBJ2-1, with D tentatively TRBD1 or TRBD2 (5 bases each). Trimming cost V 6 bases and J 7 bases, with 22 bases left between them. The CDR3 runs to 15 residues. Germline CDR1 reads SQVTM; CDR2 reads ANQGSEA. Here the CDR3 reads CSVGRTDLLRNEQFF. The CDR3 DNA reads as TGCAGCGTGGGACGGACCGACCTATTGAGAAATGAGCAGTTCTTC.

V is TRBV7-6 and J is TRBJ2-3; D is perhaps TRBD1 (5 bases). The CDR3 runs to 14 residues. Trimming stripped 3 bases from V and 10 bases from J, with 17 bases between. CDR1 is SGHVS, CDR2 FNYEAQ, per germline. In nucleotides, the CDR3 is TGTGCCAGCAGCTTGGACATTGCCTCCGGTCCGCAGTATTTT. Amino acid sequence: CASSLDIASGPQYF.

The chain couples TRBV20-1 to TRBJ2-7; no firm D call. The ends were cut back, 3 bases at V and 2 bases at J, with 11 bases in the middle. Germline lookup yields CDR1 DFQATT and CDR2 SNEGSKA (reference sequence). The length of the CDR3 is 13 residues. The CDR3 reads CSASKAETYEQYF. The CDR3 nucleotides are TGCAGTGCTAGTAAGGCAGAGACCTACGAGCAGTACTTC.

J is TRBJ2-7 and V is TRBV12-3 or TRBV12-4; D possibly corresponds to TRBD2 (6 bases). V was trimmed by 1 base and J by 12 bases, leaving 19 bases between them. The CDR3 is 14 residues long. The CDR3 sequence is CASSLGSGTGGAYF. DNA of the CDR3: TGTGCCAGCAGTTTAGGTTCTGGGACTGGCGGGGCGTACTTC.

The chain is built from TRBV7-3 and TRBJ2-2, with D possibly being TRBD2 (6 bases). This CDR3 is 15 amino acids long. CDR1 and CDR2 from the germline V gene are SGHTA and FQGTGA. V was shortened by 11 bases and J by 1 base, with 17 bases between the two germline ends. As DNA, the CDR3 is TGTGCCGGTGGGGAGGCGGAGGGGAACACCGGGGAGCTGTTTTTT. Its protein is CAGGEAEGNTGELFF. The entire variable domain, with the rest obtained from reference TRBV7-3 and TRBJ2-2, is as follows: GAGVSQTPSNKVTEKGKYVELRCDPISGHTALYWYRQSLGQGPEFLIYFQGTGAADDSGLPNDRFFAVRPEGSVSTLKIQRTERGDSAVYLCAGGEAEGNTGELFFGEGSRLTVL.

V is TRBV12-3 or TRBV12-4 and J is TRBJ1-5; D is undetermined. There are 15 residues in the CDR3. Trimming left V 3 bases short and J 1 base short, with 10 bases between. CDR3 in amino acids: CASSFEGSSNQPQHF. The CDR3 coding sequence is TGTGCCAGCAGTTTTGAAGGGTCCAGCAATCAGCCCCAGCATTTT.

CDR3 amino acids: CASSQVFGTEAFF. DNA of the CDR3: TGCGCCAGCAGCCAAGTGTTTGGTACTGAAGCTTTCTTT. The V call is TRBV4-1, the J call TRBJ1-1; D remains unclear. Trimming pared 1 base from V and 5 bases from J, leaving 8 bases between. Germline-derived CDR1 and CDR2 are MGHRA and YSYEKL. There are 13 residues in the CDR3.

V is TRBV3-1 and J is TRBJ2-1, with 8 bases identical to TRBD1. Unmatched junction bases numbered 4, after V lost 0 bases and J lost 3 bases. This CDR3 has 16 residues. Germline V gene lookup returns CDR1 LGHDT and CDR2 YNNKEL (reference sequence). CDR3 sequence (DNA): TGTGCCAGCAGCCAAGATCCCGGGACAGGCTACAATGAGCAGTTCTTC. Translated, it gives CASSQDPGTGYNEQFF.

The chain combines TRBV20-1 with TRBJ1-5, with 7 bases matching TRBD1. The V segment lost 6 bases and the J segment 10 bases; nucleotides outside the gene matches: 12. Germline CDR1 reads DFQATT; CDR2 reads SNEGSKA (reference sequence). CDR3 length: 13 residues. As DNA, the CDR3 is TGCAGTGCACAAGGGACAGACCGTCATCCCCAGCATTTT. Translation: CSAQGTDRHPQHF.